These T cell receptor beta chains were read from a single sample in a study of blood T cell repertoires in COVID-19. TCRdb's copy holds only in-frame clones and misses some; the assay was immunoSEQ multiplex PCR. The repertoire has 150,000 to 200,000 clones, over 80% of them found once; the top ten carry about 10%. Sequenced input: peripheral blood. Every receptor here comes from a woman older than 75 with active or convalescent COVID-19. CDR3s include the opening cysteine and the closing phenylalanine or tryptophan. Fields, in order: CDR3 protein, CDR3 DNA, D gene, J gene, clone size, V gene. D genes are given only for firm matches. Rows may omit the clone size; those that give it use once, few, many or a size class.

cdr3_aa: CASSTGGGRNYGYTF
cdr3_nt: TGTGCCAGTAGTACCGGCGGGGGAAGAAACTATGGCTACACCTTC
d_call: .
j_call: TRBJ1-2
clone_size: many
v_call: TRBV19

cdr3_aa: CASSLQEMGTPNTGELFF
cdr3_nt: TGTGCCAGCAGTTTACAGGAGATGGGGACACCGAACACCGGGGAGCTGTTTTTT
d_call: .
j_call: TRBJ2-2
clone_size: .
v_call: TRBV27

cdr3_aa: CAWSVSLLAAGYTF
cdr3_nt: TGTGCCTGGAGTGTAAGTCTTCTCGCGGCGGGCTACACCTTC
d_call: .
j_call: TRBJ1-2
clone_size: .
v_call: TRBV30

cdr3_aa: CATSKPGQVKQNEQFF
cdr3_nt: TGTGCCACCAGCAAGCCGGGACAGGTTAAACAAAATGAGCAGTTCTTC
d_call: TRBD1
j_call: TRBJ2-1
clone_size: .
v_call: TRBV15

cdr3_aa: CASSPPIRQGLNQPQHF
cdr3_nt: TGTGCCAGCTCACCCCCAATCAGACAGGGACTCAATCAGCCCCAGCATTTT
d_call: TRBD1
j_call: TRBJ1-5
clone_size: once
v_call: TRBV18

cdr3_aa: CASSSLLNSPLHF
cdr3_nt: TGTGCCAGCAGTTCACTGCTTAATTCACCCCTCCACTTT
d_call: .
j_call: TRBJ1-6
clone_size: .
v_call: TRBV27

cdr3_aa: CASSLIGPVLRQSFSYEQYF
cdr3_nt: TGTGCCAGCAGCTTAATCGGGCCGGTCCTCCGACAGTCCTTTTCCTACGAGCAGTACTTC
d_call: .
j_call: TRBJ2-7
clone_size: .
v_call: TRBV7-3

cdr3_aa: CASSSTLTIQGGGYTF
cdr3_nt: TGTGCCAGCTCATCGACCCTTACGATACAGGGGGGTGGCTACACCTTC
d_call: TRBD1
j_call: TRBJ1-2
clone_size: .
v_call: TRBV18

cdr3_aa: CASSLGGGAGDTQYF
cdr3_nt: TGTGCCAGCAGCTTAGGCGGGGGGGCCGGAGATACGCAGTATTTT
d_call: TRBD2
j_call: TRBJ2-3
clone_size: once
v_call: TRBV7-9

cdr3_aa: CASSSPRGTQYF
cdr3_nt: TGTGCCAGCAGTAGCCCCCGAGGGACCCAGTACTTC
d_call: .
j_call: TRBJ2-5
clone_size: .
v_call: TRBV6-5

cdr3_aa: CASRGSGAFGETQYF
cdr3_nt: TGTGCCAGCCGGGGTAGCGGGGCCTTCGGGGAGACCCAGTACTTC
d_call: TRBD2
j_call: TRBJ2-5
clone_size: .
v_call: TRBV6-5

cdr3_aa: CASSFPQGNEQYF
cdr3_nt: TGTGCCAGCAGCTTCCCACAGGGAAACGAGCAGTACTTC
d_call: .
j_call: TRBJ2-7
clone_size: .
v_call: TRBV5-8

cdr3_aa: CASSEWTGDEQFF
cdr3_nt: TGCGCCAGCAGTGAATGGACAGGGGATGAGCAGTTCTTC
d_call: TRBD1
j_call: TRBJ2-1
clone_size: .
v_call: TRBV10-1

cdr3_aa: CASSVGQGPYNSPLHF
cdr3_nt: TGTGCCAGCAGTGTGGGGCAGGGGCCCTATAATTCACCCCTCCACTTT
d_call: .
j_call: TRBJ1-6
clone_size: .
v_call: TRBV2

cdr3_aa: CASSETTSFLVEQYF
cdr3_nt: TGTGCCAGCAGTGAAACCACTAGCTTCCTTGTCGAGCAGTACTTC
d_call: .
j_call: TRBJ2-7
clone_size: .
v_call: TRBV6-1

cdr3_aa: CASSKGLAGGRFGTDTQYF
cdr3_nt: TGTGCCAGCAGTAAGGGACTAGCGGGGGGGCGATTTGGCACAGATACGCAGTATTTT
d_call: TRBD2
j_call: TRBJ2-3
clone_size: .
v_call: TRBV11-3

cdr3_aa: CASSSQTGSPLHF
cdr3_nt: TGTGCCAGCAGTTCCCAGACAGGATCACCCCTCCACTTT
d_call: .
j_call: TRBJ1-6
clone_size: .
v_call: TRBV12-3/TRBV12-4

cdr3_aa: CASSFPDSESNTGELFF
cdr3_nt: TGTGCCAGCAGCTTTCCGGACAGCGAATCGAACACCGGGGAGCTGTTTTTT
d_call: .
j_call: TRBJ2-2
clone_size: .
v_call: TRBV7-2

cdr3_aa: CASSEGQGAVRETQYF
cdr3_nt: TGTGCCAGCAGTGAAGGGCAGGGGGCTGTTCGAGAGACCCAGTACTTC
d_call: TRBD1
j_call: TRBJ2-5
clone_size: once
v_call: TRBV2

cdr3_aa: CASSSNRGNTGELFF
cdr3_nt: TGTGCTAGCAGCTCAAACAGGGGGAACACCGGGGAGCTGTTTTTT
d_call: TRBD1
j_call: TRBJ2-2
clone_size: .
v_call: TRBV7-7

cdr3_aa: CASSFGQGPYNEQFF
cdr3_nt: TGTGCCAGCAGCTTTGGACAGGGTCCCTACAATGAGCAGTTCTTC
d_call: TRBD1
j_call: TRBJ2-1
clone_size: once
v_call: TRBV5-8

cdr3_aa: CASSDYRAGNTIYF
cdr3_nt: TGTGCCAGCAGTGATTACAGGGCTGGAAACACCATATATTTT
d_call: .
j_call: TRBJ1-3
clone_size: .
v_call: TRBV2

cdr3_aa: CASSPGQTIYYGYTF
cdr3_nt: TGTGCCAGCTCACCAGGACAGACCATCTATTATGGCTACACCTTC
d_call: .
j_call: TRBJ1-2
clone_size: .
v_call: TRBV18

cdr3_aa: CASSPLGTGETQYF
cdr3_nt: TGTGCCAGCAGCCCCCTTGGGACAGGAGAGACCCAGTACTTC
d_call: TRBD1
j_call: TRBJ2-5
clone_size: once
v_call: TRBV3-1/TRBV3-2

cdr3_aa: CASSATGGAGSNEQFF
cdr3_nt: TGTGCCAGCAGCGCTACTGGGGGGGCCGGTTCGAATGAGCAGTTCTTC
d_call: .
j_call: TRBJ2-1
clone_size: .
v_call: TRBV9

cdr3_aa: CASSWGMEGGYTF
cdr3_nt: TGTGCCAGCAGCTGGGGGATGGAGGGAGGCTACACCTTC
d_call: .
j_call: TRBJ1-2
clone_size: .
v_call: TRBV5-6

cdr3_aa: CASSPPGTGRPTGELFF
cdr3_nt: TGTGCCAGCTCACCACCCGGGACAGGGCGGCCCACCGGGGAGCTGTTTTTT
d_call: TRBD1
j_call: TRBJ2-2
clone_size: .
v_call: TRBV18

cdr3_aa: CASSQGGDADSYEQYF
cdr3_nt: TGTGCCAGCAGCCAAGGGGGGGATGCGGACTCCTACGAGCAGTACTTC
d_call: .
j_call: TRBJ2-7
clone_size: many
v_call: TRBV4-2

cdr3_aa: CASSFTGFNQPQHF
cdr3_nt: TGTGCCAGCAGTTTTACAGGGTTCAATCAGCCCCAGCATTTT
d_call: .
j_call: TRBJ1-5
clone_size: .
v_call: TRBV7-2

cdr3_aa: CASSFFHGAQTGELFF
cdr3_nt: TGTGCCAGCAGCTTTTTCCATGGGGCGCAAACCGGGGAGCTGTTTTTT
d_call: .
j_call: TRBJ2-2
clone_size: .
v_call: TRBV7-2

cdr3_aa: CASSSGQTYQETQYF
cdr3_nt: TGTGCCAGCAGTTCGGGACAGACGTACCAAGAGACCCAGTACTTC
d_call: TRBD1
j_call: TRBJ2-5
clone_size: .
v_call: TRBV6-2/TRBV6-3

cdr3_aa: CASSLVSRGQGYNSPLHF
cdr3_nt: TGTGCCAGCAGCTTAGTTTCGAGGGGGCAGGGGTATAATTCACCCCTCCACTTT
d_call: TRBD1
j_call: TRBJ1-6
clone_size: .
v_call: TRBV7-2

cdr3_aa: CASSPAGADTQYF
cdr3_nt: TGTGCCAGCTCACCCGCGGGGGCGGATACGCAGTATTTT
d_call: .
j_call: TRBJ2-3
clone_size: .
v_call: TRBV18

cdr3_aa: CASSPTGREDEQFF
cdr3_nt: TGTGCCAGCAGCCCAACCGGGAGGGAAGACGAGCAGTTCTTC
d_call: TRBD2
j_call: TRBJ2-1
clone_size: .
v_call: TRBV7-9

cdr3_aa: CASSRTGINQPQHF
cdr3_nt: TGTGCCAGCAGCCGGACAGGGATTAATCAGCCCCAGCATTTT
d_call: TRBD1
j_call: TRBJ1-5
clone_size: .
v_call: TRBV2

cdr3_aa: CASSLTIAGGSGQPQHF
cdr3_nt: TGTGCCAGCAGCTTAACGATTGCAGGGGGCTCGGGTCAGCCCCAGCATTTT
d_call: TRBD1
j_call: TRBJ1-5
clone_size: .
v_call: TRBV7-2

cdr3_aa: CASGEDRDNSPLHF
cdr3_nt: TGTGCCAGTGGGGAGGACAGGGATAATTCACCCCTCCACTTT
d_call: TRBD1
j_call: TRBJ1-6
clone_size: few
v_call: TRBV19

cdr3_aa: CASSLTRRGQYF
cdr3_nt: TGTGCCAGCAGCTTAACGAGGCGAGGACAGTACTTC
d_call: .
j_call: TRBJ2-7
clone_size: few
v_call: TRBV7-3

cdr3_aa: CASSQDKTGWTTEFTKNIQYF
cdr3_nt: TGTGCCAGCAGCCAAGATAAAACCGGCTGGACGACAGAATTTACCAAAAACATTCAGTACTTC
d_call: .
j_call: TRBJ2-4
clone_size: .
v_call: TRBV14

cdr3_aa: CASSPPRWGLLSNQPQHF
cdr3_nt: TGTGCCAGCAGCCCCCCGCGTTGGGGGCTACTTAGCAATCAGCCCCAGCATTTT
d_call: .
j_call: TRBJ1-5
clone_size: .
v_call: TRBV3-1/TRBV3-2

cdr3_aa: CASSLGSGGYGAREQYF
cdr3_nt: TGTGCCAGCAGCTTGGGTTCGGGAGGTTATGGAGCTCGCGAGCAGTACTTC
d_call: TRBD2
j_call: TRBJ2-7
clone_size: .
v_call: TRBV5-6

cdr3_aa: CAISSGGSRYGYTF
cdr3_nt: TGTGCCATCAGTTCAGGGGGTAGTCGGTATGGCTACACCTTC
d_call: TRBD1
j_call: TRBJ1-2
clone_size: .
v_call: TRBV10-3

cdr3_aa: CASSSRTGAYGYTF
cdr3_nt: TGTGCCAGCAGCTCCCGGACAGGGGCCTATGGCTACACCTTC
d_call: TRBD1
j_call: TRBJ1-2
clone_size: .
v_call: TRBV5-4

cdr3_aa: CATGTEAFF
cdr3_nt: TGTGCGACGGGAACTGAAGCTTTCTTT
d_call: .
j_call: TRBJ1-1
clone_size: .
v_call: TRBV6-6

cdr3_aa: CARSLGGLGGHGYTF
cdr3_nt: TGTGCCAGAAGCTTAGGAGGGCTGGGAGGTCATGGCTACACCTTC
d_call: .
j_call: TRBJ1-2
clone_size: .
v_call: TRBV7-5

cdr3_aa: CASSLAFHRGTQPQHF
cdr3_nt: TGTGCCAGCAGCTTAGCTTTTCACAGGGGAACTCAGCCCCAGCATTTT
d_call: TRBD1
j_call: TRBJ1-5
clone_size: .
v_call: TRBV11-2

cdr3_aa: CASSIIRTGMDGYTF
cdr3_nt: TGTGCCAGTAGTATCATCCGTACAGGGATGGATGGCTACACCTTC
d_call: .
j_call: TRBJ1-2
clone_size: few
v_call: TRBV19

cdr3_aa: CASSAGAGDRGQPQHF
cdr3_nt: TGTGCCAGCAGTGCTGGGGCGGGGGACAGGGGACAGCCCCAGCATTTT
d_call: TRBD1
j_call: TRBJ1-5
clone_size: few
v_call: TRBV6-1

cdr3_aa: CASSPRDRGINSPLHF
cdr3_nt: TGCGCCAGCAGCCCCCGGGACAGGGGGATTAATTCACCCCTCCACTTT
d_call: TRBD1
j_call: TRBJ1-6
clone_size: few
v_call: TRBV5-1

cdr3_aa: CASSQGGQGTYEQYF
cdr3_nt: TGTGCCAGCTCACAAGGGGGACAGGGTACCTACGAGCAGTACTTC
d_call: TRBD1
j_call: TRBJ2-7
clone_size: .
v_call: TRBV18

cdr3_aa: CASSSPPGLREDTQYF
cdr3_nt: TGTGCCAGCAGCTCCCCGCCGGGACTAAGGGAAGATACGCAGTATTTT
d_call: TRBD2
j_call: TRBJ2-3
clone_size: .
v_call: TRBV7-6

cdr3_aa: CASNPGTQYEQYF
cdr3_nt: TGTGCCAGCAATCCCGGGACACAGTACGAGCAGTACTTC
d_call: .
j_call: TRBJ2-7
clone_size: .
v_call: TRBV5-5

cdr3_aa: CATSSPTSGAYSYNEQFF
cdr3_nt: TGTGCCACCAGCAGCCCTACTAGCGGGGCCTACTCCTACAATGAGCAGTTCTTC
d_call: TRBD2
j_call: TRBJ2-1
clone_size: .
v_call: TRBV15